The present T cell receptor beta chain was sequenced within a study of blood T cell repertoires in COVID-19. Study at large: There were acute and convalescent COVID-19 samples, and they came from the United States, Italy and Spain. PBMCs, B-cell-depleted T cells, or T cells provided the cDNA or gDNA that made up the material.

In the authors' methods: Estimated nucleated cell counts came from reference gene primer amplification. Method: immunoSEQ multiplex PCR; TCRdb's copy keeps in-frame clones and lacks some. V and J calls and clone size are given by that table; D and trimming were obtained from the DNA. Among 100,000 to 120,000 clones listed, roughly 91% were seen once. The ends lost 2 bases at V and 0 bases at J; junction bases unmatched: 7. The CDR3 has 16 residues. CDR1 is SGHVS, CDR2 FNYEAQ, per germline. Sequenced: peripheral blood. This rearrangement joins TRBV7-6 to TRBJ2-7, with TRBD1 matching 7 bases. The receptor's source is a woman between 50 and 59 years old with acute or convalescent COVID-19. CDR3 residues: CASSLMPGTDSYEQYF. CDR3 sequence (DNA): TGTGCCAGCAGCTTAATGCCGGGGACAGACTCCTACGAGCAGTACTTC.